These 8 T cell receptor beta chains were all obtained from the same sample, sequenced in a study of OX40 agonist ivuxolimab in advanced cancers. TCRdb's copy holds only in-frame clones and misses some; the assay was immunoSEQ multiplex PCR. The sample has about 77,000 clones; around 83% are singletons. The source was CD4+ or CD8+ T cells sorted from blood, collected in a trial of the OX40 agonist ivuxolimab. The receptors shown here come from an adult with an advanced solid tumor such as melanoma, head and neck, liver or kidney cancer.

This chain links TRBV6-5 with TRBJ1-1, with 7 bases aligning to TRBD1. The CDR3 length is 14 residues. The V and J ends lost 5 bases and 1 base, in that order; junction bases with no gene match: 4. The germline V gene has CDR1 MNHEY and CDR2 SVGAGI. CDR3 sequence reads: CASSNRQGNTEAFF. CDR3 nucleotide sequence: TGTGCCAGCAGTAACCGACAGGGGAACACTGAAGCTTTCTTT.

This clone was seen only a few times. The chain employs TRBV30 and TRBJ1-3; possibly TRBD1 for D (6 bases). Germline lookup yields CDR1 GTSNPN and CDR2 SVGIG (reference sequence). Trimming cost V 7 bases and J 1 base, with 14 bases left between them. The CDR3 covers 14 residues. The CDR3, as DNA: TGTGCCTCCGGAGGGCAGGGGTCTGGAAACACCATATATTTT. This translates into CASGGQGSGNTIYF.

As to this clone: Distinct nucleotide sequences in the sample also encode this CDR3. V gene TRBV7-9 combines with J gene TRBJ2-7; D is ambiguous. V shed 5 bases and J shed 4 bases, with 6 bases lying between them. Looked up from germline, CDR1 is SEHNR and CDR2 is FQNEAQ (reference sequence). CDR3 size: 11 residues. DNA of the CDR3: TGTGCCAGCAGCGACTCGTACGAGCAGTACTTC. It yields the protein CASSDSYEQYF.

V gene TRBV19 combines with J gene TRBJ2-5, with 9 bases identical to TRBD1. The germline CDR1 and CDR2 sequences are LNHDA and SQIVND (reference sequence). The CDR3 covers 13 residues. V lost 6 bases and J lost 5; bases outside the gene matches: 4. Here the CDR3 DNA reads TGTGCCAGTAGGGACAGGGGAGCGGAGACCCAGTACTTC. This sequence encodes CASRDRGAETQYF.

This sequence joins TRBV18 and TRBJ2-5; 7 positions match TRBD1. Trimming took 5 bases from V and 4 from J; bases not matched to a gene: 10. The CDR3 has 15 residues. Germline lookup yields CDR1 KGHSH and CDR2 LQKENI. The CDR3 loop reads CASSSFTGVGETQYF. The CDR3 coding sequence is TGTGCCAGCTCATCATTCACAGGGGTAGGAGAGACCCAGTACTTC.

The chain recombines TRBV28 with TRBJ1-5; D remains unclear. Germline CDR1 is MDHEN and CDR2 is SYDVKM. The CDR3 runs 14 residues. V lost 6 bases to trimming and J lost 0 bases, with 9 bases between them. DNA of the CDR3: TGTGCCAGCAGCTCTAGGCTTAGCAATCAGCCCCAGCATTTT. The encoded protein is CASSSRLSNQPQHF.

The chain couples TRBV6-1 to TRBJ1-2; D might be TRBD1 (5 bases). CDR1 and CDR2 (germline): MNHNS, SASEGT. V lost 4 bases and J 3 bases, leaving 21 bases between the germline ends. This CDR3 is built from 17 residues. CDR3 coding DNA: TGTGCCAGCAGTGTAGGGACCGGGACGGCACTAGACTATGGCTACACCTTC. Residues: CASSVGTGTALDYGYTF.

The genes are TRBV7-2 and TRBJ2-7; 8 nucleotides line up with TRBD1. The CDR3 extends over 14 amino acids. Germline V gene data show CDR1 as SGHTA and CDR2 as FQGNSA. The J segment lost 5 bases and the V segment lost 8 bases, leaving 11 bases of the junction unmatched. This chain's CDR3 is CASSTGQVIDEQYF. The CDR3 region has the DNA TGTGCCAGCTCCACGGGACAGGTTATCGACGAGCAGTACTTC.